This T cell receptor (beta chain) came from a study of cytomegalovirus exposure and HLA in healthy donors. Findings and caveats of the study: A likely sequencing artifact accounted for one observed cluster of highly shared sequence variants.

13 Jbeta primers and 60 Vbeta primers were used for the PCR. The assay was immunoSEQ multiplex PCR, and TCRdb's table has in-frame clones only and misses some. The sample shows some 99,000 clones, less than 85% of them seen only once. Nominally healthy donors were sampled, though unrecorded immune exposures were likely. A remark on this clone: What it binds is unknown.

Germline V gene data show CDR1 as SGDLS and CDR2 as YYNGEE. V gave up 0 bases and J gave up 3 bases; unmatched junction bases: 8. The CDR3 is made up of 17 amino acids. This clonotype was obtained from a male donor in good health and CMV-seronegative. The chain is built from TRBV9 and TRBJ1-3; the match to TRBD1 covers 8 bases. Sequenced input: PBMCs. The DNA of the CDR3 is TGTGCCAGCAGCGTAGCTGGACAGGGAGCTTATGGAAACACCATATATTTT. This encodes CASSVAGQGAYGNTIYF.